Here is one T cell receptor (beta chain) with its context. Assay used: immunoSEQ multiplex PCR; TCRdb lists only in-frame clones, some missing. The table records about 73,000 clones, around 90% of them present only once. This record belongs to a study of Tregs in tolerant kidney transplant recipients. The ends were cut back, 2 bases at V and 3 bases at J, with 11 bases in the middle. The CDR3 is 14 amino acids. Germline-derived CDR1 and CDR2 are SGHTS and YDEGEE. This TCR derives from a human donor who received a combined kidney and bone marrow transplant. The V call is TRBV5-8, the J call TRBJ1-1; no clear D. Sequences were derived from Tregs from blood, sampled before the transplant. The CDR3 loop is CASSFDSGDTEAFF. The CDR3 DNA is TGTGCCAGCAGCTTTGACTCCGGGGACACTGAAGCTTTCTTT.